The present T cell receptor (beta chain) was sequenced within a study of cytomegalovirus exposure and HLA in healthy donors. Notes on the study in general: Whilst most TCR sequences proved rare, a subset of public TCRs occurred across many donors.

Comment on this clone: The antigen remains unidentified.

The primer mix had 60 Vbeta and 13 Jbeta primers. Per the original methods: An analysis performed later counted 73 million or so unique TCR beta chains (around 11 million of them shared). Generated by immunoSEQ multiplex PCR, the TCRdb table keeps only in-frame clones and is missing some. That table gives V, J and clone size, and the DNA gave D and trimming. The sample gives some 150,000 clones, around 64% of which show up once; approximately 2.5% is in the top ten. The germline CDR1 and CDR2 sequences are GTSNPN and SVGIG (reference sequence). The CDR3 contains 13 residues. Trimming pared 3 bases from V and 7 bases from J, leaving 16 bases between.

The TCR sequence derives from a woman aged 25-40 years in good health and CMV-seronegative. Material for sequencing was PBMCs. This rearrangement joins TRBV30 to TRBJ2-7, with D maybe TRBD1 (6 bases). Here the CDR3 DNA reads TGTGCCTGGAGCCGGGACACTTATCAAGAGCAGTACTTC. Protein product: CAWSRDTYQEQYF.